Listed below are T cell receptor beta chains from one sample, sequenced in a study of radiotherapy plus CTLA-4 blockade in lung cancer. Clones were read by immunoSEQ multiplex PCR, and TCRdb kept only the in-frame ones, dropping some. The repertoire holds some 30,000 clones, with about four fifths as singletons. Material: peripheral blood, obtained from a patient treated with radiotherapy plus ipilimumab. Every receptor here comes from a human donor with non-small cell lung cancer that progressed on radiotherapy plus ipilimumab. Each CDR3 is given with its conserved first and last residue. The D gene is left open where the match is weak. Not all rows give a size; the values are once, few, many and, for expanded clones, a class.

j_gene,len,d_gene,v_gene,abundance,CDR3aa,CDR3nt
TRBJ2-5,14,.,TRBV5-6,.,CASSLGGLGETQYF,TGTGCCAGCAGCTTGGGGGGGCTGGGGGAGACCCAGTACTTC
TRBJ2-6,19,.,TRBV30,.,CAWSVLTGRFFSGANVLTF,TGTGCCTGGAGTGTACTAACCGGCAGGTTCTTCTCTGGGGCCAACGTCCTGACTTTC
TRBJ2-7,17,TRBD2,TRBV4-2,.,CASSQGTSGAPSYEQYF,TGTGCCAGCAGCCAGGGGACTAGCGGGGCCCCTTCCTACGAGCAGTACTTC
TRBJ1-5,15,.,TRBV19,.,CASSMAGASNQPQHF,TGTGCCAGTAGTATGGCAGGGGCTTCCAATCAGCCCCAGCATTTT
TRBJ1-1,12,.,TRBV11-2,.,CASSDDLPEAFF,TGTGCCAGCAGCGATGACCTCCCTGAAGCTTTCTTT
TRBJ2-7,13,.,TRBV6-6,.,CASSYFGGFEQYF,TGTGCCAGCAGTTACTTCGGGGGCTTCGAGCAGTACTTC
TRBJ1-2,16,.,TRBV6-6,.,CASSYPGGGGNYGYTF,TGTGCCAGCAGCTACCCGGGGGGGGGCGGCAACTATGGCTACACCTTC
TRBJ1-4,14,.,TRBV7-9,.,CASSLEQGREKLFF,TGTGCCAGCAGCTTAGAACAGGGAAGGGAAAAACTGTTTTTT
TRBJ1-1,14,.,TRBV7-3,.,CASSPGGPVPEAFF,TGTGCCAGCAGCCCCGGAGGGCCAGTCCCTGAAGCTTTCTTT
TRBJ2-7,15,.,TRBV6-1,.,CASSPGPQGGYEQYF,TGTGCCAGCAGCCCAGGCCCACAGGGAGGGTACGAGCAGTACTTC
TRBJ1-1,14,.,TRBV7-2,few,CASSSQVVGTEAFF,TGTGCCAGCAGCTCACAGGTGGTAGGGACTGAAGCTTTCTTT
TRBJ2-3,16,TRBD2,TRBV19,.,CASSISLAGGGDTQYF,TGTGCCAGTAGTATAAGTCTAGCGGGAGGAGGAGATACGCAGTATTTT
TRBJ2-7,13,.,TRBV7-3,.,CASSLDSDRPQYF,TGTGCCAGCAGCTTAGACTCGGACCGGCCGCAGTACTTC
TRBJ2-7,14,.,TRBV5-6,.,CASSLYRTLDEQYF,TGTGCCAGCAGCTTGTATCGGACCCTAGACGAGCAGTACTTC
TRBJ2-5,13,.,TRBV6-1,.,CASSERSQETQYF,TGTGCCAGCAGTGAAAGGAGTCAAGAGACCCAGTACTTC
TRBJ1-4,13,.,TRBV19,.,CASRARVHEKLFF,TGTGCCAGTAGGGCCAGGGTCCATGAAAAACTGTTTTTT
TRBJ1-2,13,.,TRBV7-8,.,CASSPSQGYGYTF,TGTGCCAGCAGCCCCAGTCAGGGCTATGGCTACACCTTC
TRBJ1-4,15,.,TRBV19,.,CASNPGRATNEKLFF,TGTGCCAGTAACCCCGGCCGAGCCACTAATGAAAAACTGTTTTTT
TRBJ2-7,15,.,TRBV4-2,few,CASSQEVTRSYEQYF,TGTGCCAGCAGCCAAGAAGTAACGCGGTCCTACGAGCAGTACTTC
TRBJ1-1,13,.,TRBV6-1,.,CASSVTANTEAFF,TGTGCCAGCAGTGTTACAGCGAACACTGAAGCTTTCTTT
TRBJ2-1,15,TRBD2,TRBV18,.,CASSPLAGGDDEQFF,TGTGCCAGCTCACCCCTAGCGGGAGGTGACGATGAGCAGTTCTTC
TRBJ2-1,16,.,TRBV30,.,CAWSLKVGGSRSEQFF,TGTGCCTGGAGCCTTAAAGTGGGGGGATCGAGGTCAGAGCAGTTCTTC
TRBJ1-2,16,.,TRBV28,.,CASSWPDEGHNYGYTF,TGTGCCAGCAGTTGGCCGGACGAGGGGCACAACTATGGCTACACCTTC
TRBJ2-1,14,TRBD2,TRBV14,.,CASSRLAGGREQFF,TGTGCCAGCAGCCGGCTAGCGGGAGGTAGGGAGCAGTTCTTC
TRBJ2-6,15,.,TRBV5-4,.,CASSLAGAGANVLTF,TGTGCCAGCAGCTTGGCGGGGGCTGGGGCCAACGTCCTGACTTTC
TRBJ1-6,13,TRBD1,TRBV7-2,.,CASRQGTDSPLHF,TGTGCCAGCAGACAGGGGACAGATTCACCCCTCCACTTT
TRBJ2-6,14,.,TRBV7-9,.,CASNRGSGANVLTF,TGTGCCAGCAATAGGGGCTCTGGGGCCAACGTCCTGACTTTC
TRBJ2-7,14,TRBD2,TRBV16,.,CASSQAGERGKQYF,TGTGCCAGCAGCCAAGCCGGTGAGCGGGGGAAGCAGTACTTC
TRBJ1-1,16,TRBD1,TRBV10-3,.,CAISELDRAQNTEAFF,TGTGCCATCAGTGAGCTCGACAGGGCCCAGAACACTGAAGCTTTCTTT
TRBJ2-3,17,.,TRBV21-1,.,CASSNLAAPQCTDTQYF,TGTGCCAGCAGCAACCTAGCGGCACCCCAATGCACAGATACGCAGTATTTT
TRBJ2-3,14,.,TRBV5-1,.,CASSQSTATDTQYF,TGCGCCAGCAGCCAGTCGACAGCGACAGATACGCAGTATTTT
TRBJ2-5,11,.,TRBV11-2,.,CASSIGETQYF,TGTGCCAGTTCTATTGGAGAGACCCAGTACTTC
TRBJ2-7,13,.,TRBV18,once,CASSVPSSYEQYF,TGTGCCAGCTCAGTACCCTCGTCCTACGAGCAGTACTTC
TRBJ1-1,14,.,TRBV11-2,.,CASSIQSLNTEAFF,TGTGCCAGCAGTATCCAGAGCCTGAACACTGAAGCTTTCTTT
TRBJ2-1,12,.,TRBV18,.,CASSPSGNEQFF,TGTGCCAGCTCACCCTCAGGCAATGAGCAGTTCTTC
TRBJ2-1,16,TRBD1,TRBV19,.,CASSSQGVESLHEQFF,TGTGCCAGTAGTTCACAGGGGGTCGAAAGTCTTCATGAGCAGTTCTTC
TRBJ2-3,17,.,TRBV9,.,CASSVPGRSSGTDTQYF,TGTGCCAGCAGCGTACCTGGGAGGAGCAGTGGCACAGATACGCAGTATTTT
TRBJ2-7,12,.,TRBV14,.,CASSQAAYEQYF,TGTGCCAGCAGCCAAGCTGCCTACGAGCAGTACTTC
TRBJ2-7,12,.,TRBV7-2,.,CASSPLAFEQYF,TGTGCCAGCAGCCCCTTGGCGTTCGAGCAGTACTTC
TRBJ2-7,14,.,TRBV29-1,.,CSVEDGQSSYEQYF,TGCAGCGTTGAAGATGGGCAGTCCTCCTACGAGCAGTACTTC